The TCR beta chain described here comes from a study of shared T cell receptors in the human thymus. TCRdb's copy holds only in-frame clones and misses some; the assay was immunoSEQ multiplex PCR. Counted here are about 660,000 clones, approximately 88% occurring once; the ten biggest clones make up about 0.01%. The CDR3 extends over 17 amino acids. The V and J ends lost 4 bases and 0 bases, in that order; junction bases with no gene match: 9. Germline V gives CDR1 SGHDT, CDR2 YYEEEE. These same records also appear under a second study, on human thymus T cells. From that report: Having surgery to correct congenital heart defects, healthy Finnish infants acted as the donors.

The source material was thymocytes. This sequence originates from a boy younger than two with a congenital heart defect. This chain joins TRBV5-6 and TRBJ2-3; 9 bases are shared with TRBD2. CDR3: CASSDGSGRGSTDTQYF. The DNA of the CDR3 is TGTGCCAGCAGCGATGGTAGCGGGAGAGGTAGCACAGATACGCAGTATTTT.